This T cell receptor (beta chain) originates from a study of OX40 agonist ivuxolimab in advanced cancers. The germline V gene has CDR1 SNHLY and CDR2 FYNNEI. The CDR3 runs 16 residues. With V trimmed by 6 bases and J by 1 base, 6 bases remained unmatched. As regards this clone: The antigen remains undetermined.

Assay used: immunoSEQ multiplex PCR; TCRdb lists only in-frame clones, some missing. The sample has more than 15,000 clones, 70% to 85% seen once. Notes on the study in general: People who partly responded at 0.1-3.0 mg/kg had some of the least clonal expansion seen.

V and J are TRBV2 and TRBJ2-1; 10 bases map to TRBD2. This material consisted of CD4+ or CD8+ T cells sorted from blood, taken in a trial of the OX40 agonist ivuxolimab. The receptor comes from an adult with an advanced solid tumor such as melanoma, head and neck, liver or kidney cancer. This CDR3 reads CASRASGSSSYNEQFF. The DNA for the CDR3 is TGTGCCAGCAGGGCTAGCGGGAGTAGTTCCTACAATGAGCAGTTCTTC.